This T cell receptor (beta chain) originates from a study of T cell repertoires in cytomegalovirus infection. Regarding the study as a whole: Clonotypes of TCR beta that were HLA-C-restricted and CMV-specific dominated the ex vivo response.

The CDR3 contains 15 residues. CDR1 and CDR2 from the germline V gene are SGHTA and FQGNSA. V trimming: 5 bases; J trimming: 4 bases; junction bases outside the gene matches: 9. TCRdb re-called the reads with MiXCR, one entry per CDR3 protein. The sample contains about 400,000 distinct CDR3 sequences, roughly a third of which appear only once. This clonotype appeared many times. What it recognizes is unknown. Sequences were derived from cultured PBMCs, sampled from culture after CMV antigen stimulation. The chain links TRBV7-2 to TRBJ2-7; 9 bases are a match to TRBD1. This TCR derives from a human donor in good health (CMV status not recorded). Some clones in this sample may be carry-over from other donors' samples. The CDR3 is CASSRSGTGWYEQYF. DNA for the CDR3: TGTGCCAGCAGCCGCTCCGGGACAGGGTGGTACGAGCAGTACTTC.